This T cell receptor (beta chain) is drawn from a study of shared clonotypes between healthy human individuals (dated by TCRdb to 2020 to 2021). For the wider study: A couple of women and three men aged 18 to 49 years were included in the cohort. Between about 0.85 and 8.9 billion PBMCs per donor were obtained by leukapheresis. Per donor, three plates each were used for CD4 naive and CD4 memory, two for CD8 naive, and one for CD8 memory. Libraries were prepared and TCR repertoires were sequenced by different laboratories using diverse techniques, in order to increase sequencing depth and limit assay-specific biases. To estimate repertoire size and how much clonotypes are shared between individuals, the study performed deep sequencing of blood TCR repertoires from roughly five healthy adults. Study-wide conclusions, independent of this receptor: The genetic and exposure-history diversity represented was limited by the small number of donors. Naive subsets generally had larger estimated clonotype richness than memory subsets. Pairwise subsampling led to the expectation that sequencing depth would affect the degree of clonotype sharing among donors. When several donors were compared, the shared fraction of clonotypes was around 4.6% for naive CD4, about 4% for naive CD8, 2.3% for memory CD4, and roughly 0.43% for memory CD8. Compared with non-shared clonotypes, the clonotypes found in all four sorted-subset donors had higher generation probabilities. Even with the large sequencing depth, rarefaction of the sorted-subset datasets indicated that sequencing was incomplete. Sampling was restricted to blood, and TCR repertoires in tissues likely differ from the TCR repertoires found in blood.

Remarks on this clone: Its target antigen remains unknown. Base qualities are not at hand, and no much larger clone is one base apart.

TCR CDR3 regions were amplified from genomic DNA by multiplex PCR using the deep immunoSEQ assay. Genomic DNA extracted from each cell subset was distributed evenly over all wells of several immunoSEQ 96-well plates, and each plate served as one replicate. For sorted subsets, each replicate PCR was loaded with 200 ng genomic DNA, equivalent to 32,000 or so T cell genomes. Purified libraries were measured with a Qubit 3.0 fluorometer, size-checked on a Bioanalyzer 2100, and measured again with the KAPA Library Quantification kit. Every immunoSEQ 96-well plate was sequenced on a separate single-read 150-cycle Illumina NextSeq 550 flow cell. The authors' pipeline ran thus. The immunoSEQ output contained only junctional sequences without quality scores, so filtering could not match that applied to full-length reads. To assign V/J genes and CDR3, sequences were annotated using PyIR, a Python wrapper for IgBLAST v1.9, with IMGT germline references. Any read was removed if the V/J assignment was weak (E-value above 1e-6), the CDR3 was missing, or the read contained stop codons, out-of-frame junctions, or ambiguous translated residues. V3J clonotypes were defined by identical inferred V gene, J gene, and CDR3 amino acid sequence. Percentage overlap between repertoires was calculated by dividing the number of shared unique clonotypes by the size of the smaller repertoire. Repertoire richness was assessed with RTK rarefaction, the Chao1 estimator, and Recon v2.1 estimates of unobserved clonotypes. Generation probabilities for all TCRbeta clonotypes obtained by the gDNA method from a handful of donors were computed using OLGA. TCRdb obtained this table from immuneACCESS and retained in-frame rearrangements with V and J assigned. These tables miss some clones; where compared with another copy, unresolved V genes account for less than half of the shortfall, and the remainder is unexplained. Clone size and the V and J calls come from that table; the DNA yielded D and trimming. In all, the sample holds some 1 million clones, and about three quarters of those were seen once. Of the sample, about 1.5% is held by the ten largest clones.

The donors were healthy, HIV-negative adults who had no recently reported acute infections or vaccinations. Every donor was a Caucasian adult residing in Nashville, Tennessee, USA. CD4+ T cells were enriched by magnetic negative selection, after which naive cells were positively selected on CD45RA and the negative fraction was taken as the memory subset. After blood collection by leukapheresis, PBMCs were isolated using Ficoll-Histopaque density gradient centrifugation and then cryopreserved in the vapor phase of liquid nitrogen. Analytical flow cytometry was used to check the purity and quantity of every magnetically sorted T cell population. Each sorted fraction had its genomic DNA isolated and then quantified by UV absorbance on a Nanodrop 2000c. The germline V end is reduced by 5 bases and the J end by 6 bases; junction bases left unmatched: 6. The CDR3 runs 13 residues from the cysteine to the phenylalanine. Left in the record is the CDR3 DNA by itself, 39 bases read in frame from the first base. CDR1 and CDR2 (MGHRA, YSYEKL) derive from the germline V gene.

The specimen sequenced was memory CD4+ T cells sorted from blood. The meaning of the sample's cell subset or site label: CD45RA-negative fraction. The TCR sequence derives from a man in his late teens or twenties in good health. Rearrangement joined TRBV4-1 to TRBJ2-7; 8 central nucleotides agree with TRBD2. The bases read TGCGCCAGCAGCGGGACTAGTTGGGGCGAGCAGTACTTC. This gives the protein CASSGTSWGEQYF.